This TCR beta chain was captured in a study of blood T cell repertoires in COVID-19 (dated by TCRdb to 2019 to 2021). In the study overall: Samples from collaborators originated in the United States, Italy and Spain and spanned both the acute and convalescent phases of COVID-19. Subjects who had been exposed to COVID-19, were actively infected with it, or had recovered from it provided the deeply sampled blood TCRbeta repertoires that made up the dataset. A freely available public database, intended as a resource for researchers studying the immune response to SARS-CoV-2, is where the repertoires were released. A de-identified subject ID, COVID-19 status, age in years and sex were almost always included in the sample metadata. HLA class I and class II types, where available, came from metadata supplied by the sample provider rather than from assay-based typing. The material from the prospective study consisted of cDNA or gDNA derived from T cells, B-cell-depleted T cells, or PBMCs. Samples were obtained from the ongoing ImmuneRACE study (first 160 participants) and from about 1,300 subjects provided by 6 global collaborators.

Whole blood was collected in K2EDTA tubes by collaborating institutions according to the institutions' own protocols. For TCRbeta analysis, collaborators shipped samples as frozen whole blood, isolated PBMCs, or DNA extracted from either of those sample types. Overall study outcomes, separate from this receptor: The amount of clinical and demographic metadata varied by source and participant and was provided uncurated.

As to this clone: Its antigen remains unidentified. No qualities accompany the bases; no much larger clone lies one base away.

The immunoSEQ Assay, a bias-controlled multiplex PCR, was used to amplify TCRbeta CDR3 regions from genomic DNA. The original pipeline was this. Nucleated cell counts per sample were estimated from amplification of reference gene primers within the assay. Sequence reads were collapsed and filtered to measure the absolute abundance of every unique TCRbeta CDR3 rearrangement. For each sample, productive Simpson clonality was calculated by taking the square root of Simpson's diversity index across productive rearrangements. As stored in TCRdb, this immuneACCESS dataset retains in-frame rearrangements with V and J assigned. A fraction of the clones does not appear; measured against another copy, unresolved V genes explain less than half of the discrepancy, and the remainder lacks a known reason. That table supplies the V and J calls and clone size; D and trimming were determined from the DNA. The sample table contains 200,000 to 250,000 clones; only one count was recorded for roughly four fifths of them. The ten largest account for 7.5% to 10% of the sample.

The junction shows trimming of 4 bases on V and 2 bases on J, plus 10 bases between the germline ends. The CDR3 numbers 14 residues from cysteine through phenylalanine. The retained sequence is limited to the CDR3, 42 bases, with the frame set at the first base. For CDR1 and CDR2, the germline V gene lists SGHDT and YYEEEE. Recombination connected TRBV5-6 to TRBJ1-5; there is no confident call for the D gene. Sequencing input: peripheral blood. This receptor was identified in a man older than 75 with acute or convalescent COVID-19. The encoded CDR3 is CASSKTGGNQPQHF. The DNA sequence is TGTGCCAGCAGCAAGACCGGGGGCAATCAGCCCCAGCATTTT.